The 15 T cell receptor beta chains presented below share a single source sample, sequenced in a study of beta chain features in type 1 diabetes. TCRB transcripts that were expressed got sequenced, as all of the isolated RNA had been reverse transcribed. Generated by immunoSEQ multiplex PCR, the TCRdb table keeps only in-frame clones and is missing some. Of 200,000 to 250,000 clones in the sample, around 68% are singletons; the top ten hold around 0.05%. Sequencing was performed on naive CD4+ T cells from blood. These receptors came from a man in his thirties or forties in good health.

The chain uses TRBV7-2 and TRBJ2-5; no reliable D call. The length of the CDR3 is 10 residues. Germline V lookup: CDR1 SGHTA, CDR2 FQGNSA. V was cut by 5 bases and J by 2 bases, with 0 bases left in between. The CDR3 DNA reads as TGTGCCAGCAGCCAAGAGACCCAGTACTTC. This translates into CASSQETQYF.

The CDR3: CASSPSAGGSGMQFF. As DNA, the CDR3 is TGCGCCAGCAGCCCATCAGCCGGAGGTAGCGGAATGCAGTTCTTC. The chain recombines TRBV4-1 with TRBJ2-1, with a possible D match to TRBD2 (6 bases). Trimming pared 4 bases from V and 12 bases from J, leaving 22 bases between. Looked up from germline, CDR1 is MGHRA and CDR2 is YSYEKL. This CDR3 has 15 amino acids.

The chain links TRBV11-2 to TRBJ2-2; D remains unclear. Germline V gives CDR1 SGHAT, CDR2 FQNNGV. This CDR3 has 13 amino acids. V was clipped by 0 bases and J by 7 bases, with 6 bases between them. The CDR3: CASSLEAVGELFF. CDR3 bases: TGTGCCAGCAGCTTAGAGGCGGTCGGGGAGCTGTTTTTT. Looking up the rest from reference TRBV11-2 and TRBJ2-2 gives the full variable domain: EAGVAQSPRYKIIEKRQSVAFWCNPISGHATLYWYQQILGQGPKLLIQFQNNGVVDDSQLPKDRFSAERLKGVDSTLKIQPAKLEDSAVYLCASSLEAVGELFFGEGSRLTVL.

About this clone itself: Sequence at one end of the junction differs from germline and may be a read error. The chain carries TRBV7-2 and TRBJ2-4; a weak D match, TRBD2 (6 bases). The CDR3 totals 15 residues. Germline V gene data show CDR1 as SGHTA and CDR2 as FQGNSA. CDR3 in DNA: TGTGCCAGCAGCCTAGCGAGACTAGCCAAAAACATTCAGTACTTC. It specifies CASSLARLAKNIQYF.

The J gene is TRBJ2-5, the V gene TRBV29-1, with 7 bases identical to TRBD2. TRBJ2-7 explains the end of the DNA better; the J call may be wrong. Germline V gene lookup returns CDR1 SQVTM and CDR2 ANQGSEA. CDR3 length equals 13 residues. CDR3 in DNA: TGCAGCGTTTCTAGCGGAAAGGGTAGCGAGCAGTACTTC. Translating gives CSVSSGKGSEQYF.

On this clone: Other DNA sequences in the sample encode the same CDR3. The V and J genes are TRBV29-1 and TRBJ2-7; tentatively, D is TRBD1 (5 bases). The CDR3 has 12 residues. V gave up 1 base and J gave up 3 bases, with 7 bases separating them. Germline CDR1 and CDR2: SQVTM and ANQGSEA. The CDR3 nucleotides are TGCAGCGTTGAAGGCCAGGGCTACGAGCAGTACTTC. Protein sequence: CSVEGQGYEQYF.

The sample holds one count of this clone. This rearrangement joins TRBV29-1 to TRBJ2-1; possible D gene TRBD1, 5 bases. Germline-derived CDR1 and CDR2 are SQVTM and ANQGSEA. The CDR3 totals 13 residues. With 4 bases removed from V and 1 base from J, the gap between germline ends came to 8 bases. The CDR3 is CSVATASYNEQFF. In DNA form, the CDR3 reads TGCAGCGTTGCGACAGCGTCCTACAATGAGCAGTTCTTC.

V is TRBV28 and J is TRBJ2-5; 7 bases fit TRBD2. The V gene end was trimmed by 5 bases and the J gene end by 2 bases; junction bases not matched to a gene: 2. The CDR3 has 13 residues. Germline CDR1 MDHEN, CDR2 SYDVKM. The CDR3 sequence is CASSLGGQETQYF. The CDR3, as DNA: TGTGCCAGCAGTCTGGGAGGGCAAGAGACCCAGTACTTC. Based on the CDR3 plus reference TRBV28 and TRBJ2-5, the full variable domain is DVKVTQSSRYLVKRTGEKVFLECVQDMDHENMFWYRQDPGLGLRLIYFSYDVKMKEKGDIPEGYSVSREKKERFSLILESASTNQTSMYLCASSLGGQETQYFGPGTRLLVL.

The chain couples TRBV14 to TRBJ2-7; perhaps TRBD2 as D (6 bases). The CDR3 extends over 14 amino acids. V lost 4 bases and J lost 0, with 10 bases in between. Germline V gives CDR1 SGHDN, CDR2 FVKESK. The CDR3 DNA follows: TGTGCCAGCAGCCCCTGGGGGGACTCCTACGAGCAGTACTTC. It yields the protein CASSPWGDSYEQYF. The whole variable domain, filled in from reference TRBV14 and TRBJ2-7, reads EAGVTQFPSHSVIEKGQTVTLRCDPISGHDNLYWYRRVMGKEIKFLLHFVKESKQDESGMPNNRFLAERTGGTYSTLKVQPAELEDSGVYFCASSPWGDSYEQYFGPGTRLTVT.

The chain uses TRBV29-1 and TRBJ2-2; a weak D match, TRBD2 (5 bases). The CDR3 is 13 residues long. Germline V gene sequence: CDR1 SQVTM, CDR2 ANQGSEA. The ends were cut back, 4 bases at V and 6 bases at J, with 12 bases in the middle. The CDR3 region is CSVAPLRAGELFF. The CDR3 region has the DNA TGCAGCGTTGCCCCGTTGAGGGCCGGGGAGCTGTTTTTT.

The chain has TRBV7-2 and TRBJ2-7; 13 bases align to TRBD2. V trimming: 5 bases; J trimming: 4 bases; junction bases outside the gene matches: 2. Germline-derived CDR1 and CDR2 are SGHTA and FQGNSA. The CDR3 length is 14 residues. Here the CDR3 reads CASSRTSGGYEQYF. In DNA, the CDR3 is TGTGCCAGCAGCCGGACTAGCGGGGGATACGAGCAGTACTTC.

This clone showed up just a few times. The chain's CDR3 is CASSAVRGNTEAFF. The CDR3 coding sequence is TGTGCCAGCAGCGCCGTACGGGGGAACACTGAAGCTTTCTTT. J is TRBJ1-1 and V is TRBV5-4; no clear D. The V end was cut by 4 bases, the J end by 1 base, with 11 bases between. The CDR3 is 14 residues long. Germline-derived CDR1 and CDR2 are SGHNT and YYREEE (reference sequence).

This clone came up a few times. The V gene is TRBV7-9, the J gene TRBJ2-3, with 10 bases matching TRBD2. V shed 4 bases, J shed 1 base, and the junction held 5 bases outside the gene matches. The CDR3 extends over 16 amino acids. Looked up from germline, CDR1 is SEHNR and CDR2 is FQNEAQ (reference sequence). CDR3 in amino acids: CASSSVAGGGTDTQYF. The DNA of the CDR3 is TGTGCCAGCAGCTCAGTAGCGGGAGGCGGCACAGATACGCAGTATTTT. Full variable domain (remainder filled in from reference TRBV7-9 and TRBJ2-3): DTGVSQNPRHKITKRGQNVTFRCDPISEHNRLYWYRQTLGQGPEFLTYFQNEAQLEKSRLLSDRFSAERPKGSFSTLEIQRTEQGDSAMYLCASSSVAGGGTDTQYFGPGTRLTVL.

This clone has a single count. J is TRBJ1-1 and V is TRBV30; TRBD1 aligns across 7 bases. Germline loops: CDR1 GTSNPN, CDR2 SVGIG (reference sequence). The CDR3 consists of 12 residues. V shed 7 bases, J shed 5 bases, and the junction held 7 bases outside the gene matches. Written as DNA, the CDR3 is TGTGCCTCCGCAGCAGGGGGGACTGAAGCTTTCTTT. This sequence encodes CASAAGGTEAFF.

A note on this clone: The same CDR3 also results from other DNA sequences found in this sample. The chain links TRBV2 to TRBJ2-5; D uncertain. CDR1 and CDR2 (germline): SNHLY, FYNNEI. CDR3 length equals 12 residues. With 0 bases removed from V and 5 bases from J, the gap between germline ends came to 4 bases. The CDR3 sequence is CASSEAGETQYF. CDR3 bases: TGTGCCAGCAGTGAAGCGGGGGAGACCCAGTACTTC.